This T cell receptor beta chain was obtained from a study of CD8 T cells in ankylosing spondylitis (dated by TCRdb to 2016 to 2017). The study in broad terms: The study set out to find disease-linked TCR variants by profiling T cell receptor beta repertoires in ankylosing spondylitis patients and healthy donors. The whole study cohort included about a hundred healthy donors and around 24 ankylosing spondylitis patients. Peripheral blood samples were taken, and synovial fluid was additionally collected from ankylosing spondylitis patients.

On this clonotype: No cognate antigen has been identified for it. No much larger clonotype is one base removed from it; base qualities were not supplied.

V is reduced by 5 bases and J by 4 bases, leaving a spacing of 6 bases between them. CDR1 is given as SGHRS and CDR2 as YFSETQ, both from the germline V gene. The CDR3 numbers 12 residues from cysteine through phenylalanine. The sequence is cut down to CDR3 DNA, 36 bases in frame from base 1. General study outcomes and caveats: A TCR beta motif made up of roughly eight highly homologous amino acid variants appeared to be characteristic of blood from ankylosing spondylitis patients. Significant enrichment of the disease-linked clones was reported in matched synovial fluid samples from ankylosing spondylitis patients. Some motif variants were previously reported in synovial fluid and blood of reactive arthritis patients, suggesting common disease-initiation mechanisms. A CD8+ phenotype was shown by the disease-linked clones, which were found at relatively low frequencies in peripheral blood.

TCRdb lists the instrument as Illumina HiSeq 2500. Quantitative 5'-RACE with molecular barcodes was the method used to prepare the TCR beta libraries. For the original study's pipeline: To identify disease-linked TCR variants, a new computational method was used, one built on a probabilistic model of VDJ rearrangement. The public reads were run again by TCRdb, first through fastp at Q25 and then through MiXCR, and only productive beta chains were kept. Records with the same CDR3 protein are collapsed into one entry carrying the most frequent genes and DNA. In this record, the V and J calls reflect TCRdb's handling and not the investigators' own analysis. Counted in this sample were 700,000 or so distinct CDR3 sequences; roughly 19% of them appeared once. The top ten constitute roughly a fifth of the sample.

This clonotype was obtained from a male donor with ankylosing spondylitis. Sequencing was performed on blood, either unsorted or a sorted T cell fraction (not recorded which). The chain links TRBV5-1 with TRBJ2-2; the D gene is perhaps TRBD1, on 5 matching bases. CDR3 loop: CASRQVTGELFF. The DNA sequence is as follows: TGCGCCAGCAGACAGGTCACCGGGGAGCTGTTTTTT.